This section outlines one T cell receptor beta chain sequence together with its context. The data belong to a study of blood T cell repertoires in COVID-19. Under the authors' procedure: Estimation of nucleated cell counts relied on the amplification of reference gene primers. Sequenced by immunoSEQ multiplex PCR; TCRdb stores in-frame clones only, minus some. D and trimming were read from the DNA, whereas the V and J calls and clone size are those reported in that table. This sample has approximately 97,000 clones, with 65% to 85% found just once. The sequenced sample was peripheral blood. The sequence came from a man in his sixties with acute or convalescent COVID-19.

DNA of the CDR3: TGTGCCAGCAGCCTCGACGGGGCTGGAAACACCATATATTTT. Residues: CASSLDGAGNTIYF. V is TRBV3-1 (or the pseudogene TRBV3-2) and J is TRBJ1-3; D uncertain. Germline V gene lookup returns CDR1 LGHDT and CDR2 YNNKEL (reference sequence). V lost 4 bases and J lost 2, with 9 bases in between. The CDR3 is 14 residues long.